This TCR beta chain was profiled in a study of CD8 T cells in Susac syndrome. Points from the study as a whole: It was acknowledged by the study that relatively few individuals were included in its TCR sequencing and HLA analysis.

FACS enriched CD8+ TEMRA cells, while bulk CD8+ and CD4+ were negatively isolated. The CDR3 length is 15 residues. J lost 6 bases, V lost 0 bases, and 7 bases had no gene match. Germline-derived CDR1 and CDR2 are GTSNPN and SVGIG (reference sequence). The RNA input was about 0.5 to 1 ug, and it was reverse transcribed with random hexamers. It was immunoSEQ multiplex PCR that amplified TCR beta CDR3 across 54 Vbeta and 13 Jbeta. TCRdb called the immunoSEQ multiplex PCR reads again in MiXCR, with one record for every CDR3 protein. The sample yields 150,000 to 200,000 distinct CDR3 sequences, approximately 96% seen once. For this clonotype: Its antigen is undetermined.

The sequenced material came from CD4+ T cells from PBMCs. The sequence was obtained from a human donor in good health. The chain couples TRBV30 to TRBJ2-2; TRBD1 matches 7 bases. CDR3 sequence reads: CAWSVQGQYPGELFF. Here the CDR3 DNA reads TGTGCCTGGAGTGTACAGGGACAGTACCCCGGGGAGCTGTTTTTT.